The T cell receptor beta chain under discussion was sequenced for a study of regulatory T cells. Germline CDR1 and CDR2: MNHNS and SASEGT. The CDR3 totals 14 residues. Germline trimming cut 5 bases from V and 5 bases from J; bases unmatched to any gene: 8. Autoimmunity was present in every CD3G-deficient patient, worse in two. At testing, patients were 2 to 39 years old, with reduced naive and increased memory T-cell proportions. Sorting split CD4+ cells into CD25-high CD127-low Tregs and CD25-low CD127-high conventional T cells. Note on this clone: The antigen remains undetermined.

Amplification used 52 TRBV primers and 13 TRBJ primers. TCRdb's copy holds only in-frame clones and misses some; the assay was immunoSEQ multiplex PCR. Of about 35,000 clones listed, approximately 90% are singletons. Study-level findings and limits: Regulatory T cells showed the strongest V-J pair restriction and V/J gene skewing among patient repertoires. In CD3G-deficient patients, conventional CD4+ T cells were enriched for hydrophobic CDR3 residues at positions 6 and 7.

The sample taken for sequencing was conventional CD4+ T cells sorted from blood. The chain recombines TRBV6-1 with TRBJ1-2, with 7 bases fitting TRBD1. The TCR comes from a person between 18 and 35 years old with CD3G deficiency. CDR3 sequence (DNA): TGTGCCAGCAGTCAACAGGGGTCGGGGTATGGCTACACCTTC. Protein product: CASSQQGSGYGYTF.